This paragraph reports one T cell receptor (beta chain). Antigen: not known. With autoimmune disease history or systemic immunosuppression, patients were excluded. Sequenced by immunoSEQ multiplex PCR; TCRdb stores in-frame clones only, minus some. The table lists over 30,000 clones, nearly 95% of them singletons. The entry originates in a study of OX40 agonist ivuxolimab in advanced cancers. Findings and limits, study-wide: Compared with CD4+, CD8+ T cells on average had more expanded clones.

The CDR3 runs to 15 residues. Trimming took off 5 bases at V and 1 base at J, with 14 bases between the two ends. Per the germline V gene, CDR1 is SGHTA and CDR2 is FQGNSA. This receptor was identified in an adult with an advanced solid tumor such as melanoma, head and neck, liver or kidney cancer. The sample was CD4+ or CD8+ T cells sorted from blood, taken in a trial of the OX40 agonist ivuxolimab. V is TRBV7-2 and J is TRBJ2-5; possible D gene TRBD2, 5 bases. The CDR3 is CASSRMRGFQETQYF. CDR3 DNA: TGTGCCAGCAGCCGCATGAGAGGGTTCCAAGAGACCCAGTACTTC.